These 28 T cell receptor beta chains originate from one sample sequenced in a study of T cells in Graves' hyperthyroidism and ophthalmopathy. Amplification targeted TCR beta CDR3 regions from RNA transcripts. RT-PCR in the first round (using the HTBI primer set) targeted the TCR CDR3. A single record per CDR3 protein comes from TCRdb applying MiXCR to the multiplex PCR reads. The sample records almost 500,000 distinct CDR3 sequences, 20% to 25% being singletons. Sequencing was performed on blood. The receptor set was obtained from a woman between 65 and 79 years old with Graves' ophthalmopathy.

The chain links TRBV11-2 to TRBJ2-1; D ambiguous. Germline V gives CDR1 SGHAT, CDR2 FQNNGV. The CDR3 has 14 amino acids. Trimming took 10 bases from V and 0 from J, leaving 13 bases between them. This CDR3 is CATVRPSSYNEQFF. The CDR3 DNA reads TGTGCCACCGTCCGCCCCAGCTCCTACAATGAGCAGTTCTTC.

The J gene is TRBJ2-1, the V gene TRBV6-2 or TRBV6-3; no reliable D call. There are 12 residues in the CDR3. Trimming took 0 bases from V and 10 from J, leaving 7 bases between them. The V gene's germline CDR1 is MNHEY and CDR2 SVGEGT. DNA of the CDR3: TGTGCCAGCAGTTACTCGGGATGGGAGCAGTTCTTC. Translated: CASSYSGWEQFF.

This clonotype occurred many times. This rearrangement joins TRBV9 to TRBJ2-3; D unresolved. The germline V gene has CDR1 SGDLS and CDR2 YYNGEE. CDR3 size: 14 residues. Trimming stripped 0 bases from V and 2 bases from J, with 7 bases between. The CDR3 coding sequence is TGTGCCAGCAGCGTAGATCCCAACACAGATACGCAGTATTTT. It specifies CASSVDPNTDTQYF.

The V call is TRBV7-2, the J call TRBJ2-1; unclear D gene. The germline V gene has CDR1 SGHTA and CDR2 FQGNSA. Trimming removed 1 base at V and 1 base at J, with 8 bases between. The CDR3 has 15 residues. The chain's CDR3 is CASSLDLGSYNEQFF. CDR3 bases: TGTGCCAGCAGCTTAGATTTGGGTTCCTACAATGAGCAGTTCTTC.

A few counts support this clonotype. CDR3 nucleotides: TGTGCTAGTGGTTTGGTAGGGTTTTCTAGCGGGACCTACAATGAGCAGTTCTTC. The encoded protein is CASGLVGFSSGTYNEQFF. This sequence joins TRBV12-5 and TRBJ2-1, with 9 bases matching TRBD2. The trim removed 0 bases at V and 2 bases at J, leaving 8 bases unmatched. The CDR3 runs to 18 residues. The germline gives CDR1 LGHNT, CDR2 FRNRAP.

The J gene is TRBJ2-3, the V gene TRBV9; D gene ambiguous. Germline V gene data show CDR1 as SGDLS and CDR2 as YYNGEE. V dropped 3 bases and J dropped 6 bases, with 17 bases sitting between them. The length of the CDR3 is 15 residues. Written as DNA, the CDR3 is TGTGCCAGCAGCGACCGACACTCTCCCACCGATACGCAGTATTTT. This gives the protein CASSDRHSPTDTQYF.

The chain carries TRBV7-2 and TRBJ2-5, with 14 positions matching TRBD2. J gave up 4 bases and V 4 bases, and 17 bases lay outside the gene matches. Germline loops: CDR1 SGHTA, CDR2 FQGNSA. The CDR3 has 20 amino acids. The CDR3: CASSSKRLTSGRVRIETQYF. In DNA form, the CDR3 reads TGTGCCAGCAGCTCTAAACGACTGACTAGCGGGAGGGTCAGAATAGAGACCCAGTACTTC.

This clonotype was counted only a few times. The chain joins TRBV29-1 to TRBJ2-2, with 13 bases that match TRBD2. CDR3 length: 17 residues. Germline V gives CDR1 SQVTM, CDR2 ANQGSEA. Trimming at V came to 7 bases and at J to 5 bases, leaving 13 bases not matched to a gene. Written as DNA, the CDR3 is TGCAGCGCTGGGCCGAGGACTAGCGGGAGTAGTACCGGGGAGCTGTTTTTT. This encodes CSAGPRTSGSSTGELFF.

The chain joins TRBV20-1 to TRBJ2-1, with 7 nucleotides matching TRBD2. Trimming at V came to 2 bases and at J to 6 bases, leaving 4 bases not matched to a gene. CDR1 and CDR2 (germline): DFQATT, SNEGSKA (reference sequence). The CDR3 runs to 13 residues. CDR3 loop: CSARWTSSNEQFF. CDR3 coding DNA: TGCAGTGCTAGATGGACTAGTTCCAATGAGCAGTTCTTC.

This clonotype was recorded at least ten times. The gene calls are TRBV11-2 and TRBJ2-1, with D possibly matching TRBD2 (6 bases). CDR3 length: 15 amino acids. The germline V and J ends were trimmed by 6 bases and 1 base, with 13 bases remaining between them. CDR1 is SGHAT and CDR2 is FQNNGV in the germline V gene. The CDR3 DNA sequence: TGTGCCAGCAGTACCCTGGGGGGATCCTACAATGAGCAGTTCTTC. It codes for CASSTLGGSYNEQFF.

The chain links TRBV24-1 to TRBJ2-2; possibly TRBD1 or TRBD2 for D (5 bases each). Trimming pared 2 bases from V and 5 bases from J, leaving 17 bases between. This CDR3 has 17 residues. The germline V gene has CDR1 KGHDR and CDR2 SFDVKD. CDR3 sequence: CATSDSGTPRRTGELFF. CDR3 DNA sequence: TGTGCCACCAGTGATTCCGGGACCCCACGGAGGACCGGGGAGCTGTTTTTT.

This clonotype was observed many times. The J gene is TRBJ2-3, the V gene TRBV7-2, with D tentatively TRBD2 (5 bases). Trimming pared 4 bases from V and 2 bases from J, leaving 10 bases between. The V gene's germline CDR1 is SGHTA and CDR2 FQGNSA. This CDR3 spans 14 amino acids. CDR3 loop: CASSWSGTTDTQYF. As DNA, the CDR3 is TGTGCCAGCAGCTGGAGCGGAACCACAGATACGCAGTATTTT.

Only a few counts were recorded for this clonotype. V and J are TRBV5-5 and TRBJ1-1, with D uncertain. The germline CDR1 and CDR2 sequences are SGHKS and YYEKEE (reference sequence). V was trimmed by 1 base and J by 5 bases, leaving 6 bases between them. The CDR3 length is 12 residues. The CDR3 here is CASSLKWTEAFF. The CDR3, as DNA: TGTGCCAGCAGCTTGAAGTGGACTGAAGCTTTCTTT.

This clonotype was recorded a few times. This rearrangement joins TRBV2 to TRBJ2-3; the D gene is possibly TRBD2 (8 bases). Trimming cost V 8 bases and J 0 bases, with 18 bases left between them. The CDR3 length is 16 residues. The germline gives CDR1 SNHLY, CDR2 FYNNEI. This chain's CDR3 is CASRREEGASTDTQYF. CDR3 DNA: TGTGCCAGCCGGCGGGAGGAGGGGGCTAGCACAGATACGCAGTATTTT.

The V and J genes are TRBV6-1 and TRBJ2-7, with D maybe TRBD1 (6 bases). V gave up 8 bases and J gave up 3 bases, with 11 bases separating them. Germline V gene lookup returns CDR1 MNHNS and CDR2 SASEGT. CDR3 size: 12 residues. Here the CDR3 reads CASGQTLYEQYF. CDR3 nucleotides: TGTGCCAGCGGACAGACGCTCTACGAGCAGTACTTC.

This clonotype was recorded at least ten times. This chain links TRBV2 with TRBJ1-1; D not resolved. Per germline, CDR1 SNHLY and CDR2 FYNNEI. V lost 4 bases and J lost 2, with 8 bases in between. This CDR3 comprises 13 residues. This CDR3 reads CASSVPGNTEAFF. DNA of the CDR3: TGTGCCAGCAGTGTACCAGGTAACACTGAAGCTTTCTTT.

This clonotype has only a few counts. The V and J genes are TRBV7-3 and TRBJ2-2; TRBD2 aligns across 11 bases. V lost 1 base, J lost 7 bases, and 11 bases stayed unmatched. The CDR3 consists of 18 residues. Germline-derived CDR1 and CDR2 are SGHTA and FQGTGA. The CDR3 protein is CASSLSLALAGDGGELFF. In DNA, the CDR3 is TGTGCCAGCAGCTTAAGTTTGGCACTAGCGGGAGATGGCGGGGAGCTGTTTTTT.

This chain connects TRBV30 to TRBJ2-5; D gene uncertain. V dropped 1 base and J dropped 5 bases, with 14 bases sitting between them. CDR1 is GTSNPN and CDR2 is SVGIG in the germline V gene (reference sequence). CDR3 length: 14 residues. This CDR3 reads CAWSGRPPRETQYF. The CDR3 coding sequence is TGTGCCTGGAGTGGCAGACCCCCTCGGGAGACCCAGTACTTC.

This chain links TRBV12-3 or TRBV12-4 with TRBJ2-5; D unclear. V lost 3 bases to trimming and J lost 5 bases, with 10 bases between them. The CDR3 length is 13 residues. The CDR3 DNA is TGTGCCAGCAGTTTTATATCCGGGGAGACCCAGTACTTC. Translation: CASSFISGETQYF.

With respect to this clonotype: The germline gene is not matched at one end of the junction; a read error may be the cause. The chain combines TRBV5-1 with TRBJ2-6; the D gene could be TRBD1 or TRBD2 (5 bases each). There are 16 residues in the CDR3. CDR1 is SGHRS and CDR2 is YFSETQ in the germline V gene. Here the CDR3 DNA reads TGTGCCAGCAGCCTGGACGGGACCTCTGGGGCCAACGTCCTGACTTTC. Amino acids: CASSLDGTSGANVLTF.

The V gene is TRBV18, the J gene TRBJ1-4; D gene unclear. This CDR3 is built from 15 residues. Trimming took 1 base from V and 0 from J, leaving 6 bases between them. Per the germline V gene, CDR1 is KGHSH and CDR2 is LQKENI. CDR3 DNA: TGTGCCAGCTCACCACTTGGGACAACTAATGAAAAACTGTTTTTT. As protein: CASSPLGTTNEKLFF. Full variable domain (outside the CDR3, taken from reference TRBV18 and TRBJ1-4): NAGVMQNPRHLVRRRGQEARLRCSPMKGHSHVYWYRQLPEEGLKFMVYLQKENIIDESGMPKERFSAEFPKEGPSILRIQQVVRGDSAAYFCASSPLGTTNEKLFFGSGTQLSVL.

This clonotype was detected many times. The chain has TRBV6-1 and TRBJ1-1, with a tentative D call TRBD1 (6 bases). This CDR3 spans 11 amino acids. V was clipped by 6 bases and J by 7 bases, with 9 bases between them. Germline V gives CDR1 MNHNS, CDR2 SASEGT. CDR3 region: CASRRTDEAFF. DNA of the CDR3: TGTGCCAGCAGGAGGACAGATGAAGCTTTCTTT.

This clonotype showed up just a few times. The rearrangement joins TRBV19 to TRBJ1-1; possible D gene TRBD1, 6 bases. Germline CDR1 is LNHDA and CDR2 is SQIVND (reference sequence). Trimming cost V 2 bases and J 5 bases, with 15 bases left between them. The CDR3 has 15 residues. This CDR3 is CASSIRGGARTEAFF. CDR3 in DNA: TGTGCCAGTAGTATAAGGGGGGGGGCAAGGACTGAAGCTTTCTTT.

In this sample, this clonotype turned up a few times. The chain has TRBV19 and TRBJ2-3; no definite D call. V dropped 0 bases and J dropped 3 bases, with 4 bases sitting between them. Germline CDR1 LNHDA, CDR2 SQIVND (reference sequence). This CDR3 has 13 residues. The CDR3 protein is CASSIDRTDTQYF. For the CDR3, the DNA is TGTGCCAGTAGTATAGACAGAACAGATACGCAGTATTTT.

The V and J genes are TRBV19 and TRBJ2-1, with D possibly being TRBD1 (6 bases). The V end lost 3 bases, the J end lost 5 bases, and 14 bases lay between the germline ends. This CDR3 is built from 15 residues. Germline CDR1 LNHDA, CDR2 SQIVND (reference sequence). The CDR3 sequence is CASSINRVIHNEQFF. In DNA form, the CDR3 reads TGTGCCAGTAGTATCAACAGGGTAATCCACAATGAGCAGTTCTTC. Based on the CDR3 plus reference TRBV19 and TRBJ2-1, the full variable domain is DGGITQSPKYLFRKEGQNVTLSCEQNLNHDAMYWYRQDPGQGLRLIYYSQIVNDFQKGDIAEGYSVSREKKESFPLTVTSAQKNPTAFYLCASSINRVIHNEQFFGPGTRLTVL.

The chain employs TRBV6-1 and TRBJ1-6; D uncertain. The length of the CDR3 is 16 residues. Germline V gene sequence: CDR1 MNHNS, CDR2 SASEGT. The V end lost 5 bases, the J end lost 0 bases, and 11 bases lay between the germline ends. In DNA form, the CDR3 reads TGTGCCAGCAGTACGACCATTAGCTCCTATAATTCACCCCTCCACTTT. As protein: CASSTTISSYNSPLHF.

V is TRBV25-1 and J is TRBJ1-2; D is perhaps TRBD1 (5 bases). CDR3 length: 13 residues. Trimming shortened V by 3 bases and J by 7 bases, and 12 bases separated the two germline ends. Looked up from germline, CDR1 is MGHDK and CDR2 is SYGVNS. In DNA form, the CDR3 reads TGTGCCAGCAGTGATTCAGGGTTCCGTGGCTACACCTTC. Its protein product is CASSDSGFRGYTF.

This clonotype was counted a few times. This sequence joins TRBV6-6 and TRBJ2-2; 13 nucleotides line up with TRBD2. J lost 6 bases, V lost 0 bases, and 1 base had no gene match. Germline CDR1 MNHNY, CDR2 SVGAGI (reference sequence). CDR3 length equals 16 residues. CDR3 loop: CASSYSLAGGPGELFF. The CDR3 DNA reads as TGTGCCAGCAGTTACTCACTAGCGGGAGGGCCCGGGGAGCTGTTTTTT.